These 9 T cell receptor beta chains originate from one sample sequenced in a study of T cell responses to AZD1222 COVID-19 vaccine. The protocol was immunoSEQ multiplex PCR, while the TCRdb copy is restricted to in-frame clones and leaves out a portion. The data contain some 100,000 clones, approximately 90% of them seen just once; the ten biggest clones take up approximately 4.2%. The sequences come from peripheral blood, collected on day 0 of AZD1222 vaccination. The receptors stem from an adult in good health.

This clone was recorded once. The chain recombines TRBV30 with TRBJ1-5, with D maybe TRBD1 (5 bases). The CDR3 runs 13 residues. V lost 2 bases and J lost 4, with 9 bases in between. From germline, CDR1 is GTSNPN and CDR2 SVGIG (reference sequence). The CDR3 loop is CAWSPAGNQPQHF. CDR3 sequence (DNA): TGTGCCTGGAGTCCGGCAGGGAATCAGCCCCAGCATTTT.

The chain carries TRBV9 and TRBJ2-3; D remains unclear. This CDR3 has 13 residues. Trimming cost V 1 base and J 6 bases, with 9 bases left between them. Germline values: CDR1 SGDLS, CDR2 YYNGEE. This CDR3 reads CASSVSLGDTQYF. CDR3 nucleotide sequence: TGTGCCAGCAGCGTAAGCCTCGGGGATACGCAGTATTTT.

This chain uses TRBV7-9 with TRBJ1-2; D unresolved. The V gene's germline CDR1 is SEHNR and CDR2 FQNEAQ (reference sequence). Trimming pared 7 bases from V and 5 bases from J, leaving 17 bases between. CDR3 length: 14 amino acids. CDR3 in amino acids: CASTHPVQIYGYTF. The CDR3 DNA follows: TGTGCCAGCACCCACCCGGTACAGATTTATGGCTACACCTTC.

The rearrangement joins TRBV19 to TRBJ1-5; 10 positions agree with TRBD1. Germline CDR1 LNHDA, CDR2 SQIVND (reference sequence). V shed 3 bases, J shed 1 base, and the junction held 6 bases outside the gene matches. This CDR3 has 17 residues. The CDR3 reads CASSMRTGGTSNQPQHF. The CDR3 nucleotides read TGTGCCAGTAGTATGAGGACAGGGGGAACCAGCAATCAGCCCCAGCATTTT. The whole variable domain, filled in from reference TRBV19 and TRBJ1-5, reads DGGITQSPKYLFRKEGQNVTLSCEQNLNHDAMYWYRQDPGQGLRLIYYSQIVNDFQKGDIAEGYSVSREKKESFPLTVTSAQKNPTAFYLCASSMRTGGTSNQPQHFGDGTRLSIL.

The J gene is TRBJ2-1, the V gene TRBV15; either TRBD1 or TRBD2 may supply D (6 bases each). Trimming took 0 bases from V and 8 from J, leaving 14 bases between them. Germline assignment: CDR1 LNHNV and CDR2 YYDKDF (reference sequence). The CDR3 consists of 15 residues. CDR3 sequence: CATSREGGPSDEQFF. DNA of the CDR3: TGTGCCACCAGCAGAGAAGGGGGGCCAAGTGATGAGCAGTTCTTC.

This rearrangement joins TRBV7-3 to TRBJ2-5; the D call may be TRBD1 or TRBD2 (6 bases each). V was cut by 5 bases and J by 6 bases, with 16 bases left in between. The CDR3 length is 14 residues. Germline-derived CDR1 and CDR2 are SGHTA and FQGTGA. The chain's CDR3 is CASSPGAGSQTQYF. The CDR3 DNA reads as TGTGCCAGCAGCCCAGGGGCGGGGAGCCAGACCCAGTACTTC.

V gene TRBV7-2 combines with J gene TRBJ1-2, with D possibly being TRBD1 (6 bases). The CDR3 spans 15 residues. The germline V and J ends were trimmed by 5 bases and 8 bases, with 21 bases remaining between them. Germline CDR1 reads SGHTA; CDR2 reads FQGNSA. The CDR3 bases are TGTGCCAGCAGCACCCGTGACCAGACAGGTCGGGGCTACACCTTC. It is translated as CASSTRDQTGRGYTF. Variable domain in full (rest from reference TRBV7-2 and TRBJ1-2): GAGVSQSPSNKVTEKGKDVELRCDPISGHTALYWYRQSLGQGLEFLIYFQGNSAPDKSGLPSDRFSAERTGGSVSTLTIQRTQQEDSAVYLCASSTRDQTGRGYTFGSGTRLTVV.

V is TRBV21-1 and J is TRBJ2-2; TRBD2, the D gene given by the table, was not confirmed from the DNA. TRBV21-1 is deemed a pseudogene. This CDR3 is built from 17 residues. The CDR3 spells CASSKPHGGRKTGELFF. DNA for the CDR3: TGTGCCAGCAGCAAACCCCACGGGGGGCGCAAAACCGGGGAGCTGTTTTTT.

This clone was picked up one time. This specimen includes other DNA sequences encoding the same CDR3. This chain links TRBV6-5 with TRBJ2-5; 7 positions match TRBD2. Germline V gene lookup returns CDR1 MNHEY and CDR2 SVGAGI. The CDR3 has 12 amino acids. The trim removed 4 bases at V and 5 bases at J, leaving 1 base unmatched. The CDR3 is CASSWGGETQYF. CDR3 sequence (DNA): TGTGCCAGCAGTTGGGGGGGGGAGACCCAGTACTTC.